Listed below are T cell receptor beta chains from one sample, sequenced in a study of identical twins. Via MiXCR, TCRdb re-called the 5' RACE reads, giving one row per CDR3 protein. The sample lists 570,000 or so distinct CDR3 sequences, 9.6% occurring once. These same data were also listed under a study on yellow fever vaccine responses in identical twins.

Sequencing used PBMCs. The receptors shown here come from a woman between 18 and 29 years old in good health. CDR3s include the opening cysteine and the closing phenylalanine or tryptophan. The D gene is left open where the match is weak. Clone size appears in some rows only: once, few, many, or a class for an expanded clone.

d_gene,j_gene,v_gene,abundance,CDR3aa,CDR3nt
TRBD1,TRBJ1-5,TRBV20-1,.,CSANDRGSQPQHF,TGCAGTGCAAACGACAGGGGGAGTCAGCCCCAGCATTTT
.,TRBJ2-1,TRBV11-2,few,CASSLDRTQEQFF,TGTGCCAGCAGCTTAGATCGGACCCAGGAGCAGTTCTTC
.,TRBJ2-1,TRBV12-3/TRBV12-4,many,CASSPTRFEQFF,TGTGCCAGCAGCCCCACTAGATTTGAGCAGTTCTTC
TRBD2,TRBJ2-1,TRBV7-8,many,CASSLPKTKRGNEQFF,TGTGCCAGCAGCTTACCGAAGACTAAGCGGGGTAATGAGCAGTTCTTC
TRBD2,TRBJ2-7,TRBV7-8,.,CASYGGRGIYEQYF,TGTGCCAGTTATGGCGGGAGGGGAATCTACGAGCAGTACTTC
TRBD1,TRBJ2-3,TRBV29-1,.,CSVDQGGTDTQYF,TGCAGCGTTGATCAGGGGGGCACAGATACGCAGTATTTT
.,TRBJ1-4,TRBV27,many,CASSFKWGPNEKLFF,TGTGCCAGCAGTTTCAAGTGGGGGCCTAATGAAAAACTGTTTTTT
.,TRBJ2-1,TRBV29-1,many,CSVERQAANEQFF,TGCAGCGTTGAACGCCAGGCCGCGAATGAGCAGTTCTTC
TRBD1,TRBJ2-7,TRBV29-1,many,CSVGQGSYEQYF,TGCAGCGTTGGACAGGGATCCTACGAGCAGTACTTC
TRBD1,TRBJ1-2,TRBV6-1,few,CASSEPGQGAEGYTF,TGTGCCAGCAGCGAGCCGGGACAGGGGGCCGAGGGCTACACCTTC
TRBD2,TRBJ2-3,TRBV15,.,CATSRAGVAGGRTDTQYF,TGTGCCACCAGCAGAGCTGGAGTAGCGGGAGGTCGAACAGATACGCAGTATTTT
.,TRBJ2-4,TRBV7-9,few,CASSLHGGSGAKNIQYF,TGTGCCAGCAGCTTACATGGAGGTAGCGGAGCGAAAAACATTCAGTACTTC
.,TRBJ2-1,TRBV5-1,.,CASTPDRVAYNEQFF,TGCGCCAGCACCCCTGATAGGGTGGCCTACAATGAGCAGTTCTTC
.,TRBJ2-7,TRBV20-1,.,CSARVLHSTYEQYF,TGCAGTGCTAGGGTATTACACAGTACCTACGAGCAGTACTTC
TRBD2,TRBJ2-2,TRBV5-5,.,CASILAGVAGELFF,TGTGCCAGCATACTAGCGGGAGTCGCCGGGGAGCTGTTTTTT
TRBD2,TRBJ2-7,TRBV28,few,CAISGLAASYEQYF,TGTGCCATTTCGGGGCTAGCGGCCTCCTACGAGCAGTACTTC
.,TRBJ1-5,TRBV20-1,.,CSASSREMHQPQHF,TGCAGTGCTAGCTCCAGGGAGATGCATCAGCCCCAGCATTTT
TRBD2,TRBJ2-1,TRBV20-1,.,CSASKLAGTYNEQFF,TGCAGTGCTAGCAAACTAGCGGGGACTTACAATGAGCAGTTCTTC
.,TRBJ2-7,TRBV4-1,.,CASSHDTSAYEQYF,TGCGCCAGCAGCCACGACACGAGTGCCTACGAGCAGTACTTC
.,TRBJ2-6,TRBV25-1,.,CASILTGSGANVLTF,TGTGCCAGCATCCTCACCGGCTCTGGGGCCAACGTCCTGACTTTC
.,TRBJ2-2,TRBV6-2/TRBV6-3,many,CASSYTGGAELFF,TGTGCCAGCAGTTATACAGGGGGGGCCGAGCTGTTTTTT
TRBD2,TRBJ2-7,TRBV29-1,few,CSVRGTSGPYEQYF,TGCAGCGTGAGGGGGACTAGCGGACCCTACGAGCAGTACTTC
TRBD2,TRBJ2-1,TRBV18,.,CASSPLIGALAGDHYNEQFF,TGTGCCAGCTCACCACTTATCGGGGCCCTAGCGGGGGACCATTACAATGAGCAGTTCTTC
TRBD2,TRBJ2-7,TRBV28,.,CASSLTELAGAFEQYF,TGTGCCAGCAGTTTAACGGAGCTAGCGGGAGCATTCGAGCAGTACTTC